This TCR beta chain was identified during a study of T-cell memory formation after mild COVID-19. TCRdb recomputed calls from the 5' RACE reads with MiXCR, one row per CDR3 protein. The top ten hold around 30% of the sample, which has roughly 100,000 distinct CDR3 sequences, 12% seen once. This clonotype was seen a handful of times. The germline V gene has CDR1 MNHEY and CDR2 SMNVEV (reference sequence). With 4 bases removed from V and 0 bases from J, the gap between germline ends came to 8 bases. This CDR3 region has 14 residues. This receptor was obtained from an adult woman who had mild COVID-19 (a few samples of this study predate the infection). Cell type and time point are not known. The chain is built from TRBV27 and TRBJ2-3; D remains unclear. Specimen: PBMCs or a T cell subset sorted from them (not recorded which). The CDR3 reads CASSSMLSTDTQYF. The CDR3 nucleotides are TGTGCCAGCAGTTCAATGCTTAGCACAGATACGCAGTATTTT.